The 22 T cell receptor beta chains below were found in one sample sequenced in a study of blood T cell repertoires in COVID-19. The table came from immunoSEQ multiplex PCR; TCRdb's copy has only in-frame clones and leaves some out. The sample contains about 110,000 clones, 71% of which appear only once. The sample comprised peripheral blood. These receptor sequences come from a human donor with acute or convalescent COVID-19. The donor label of this sample is uncertain.

The chain joins TRBV7-9 to TRBJ2-3; 11 nucleotides align to TRBD2. The V and J ends lost 8 bases and 5 bases, in that order; junction bases with no gene match: 12. The CDR3 spans 16 residues. Germline CDR1 reads SEHNR; CDR2 reads FQNEAQ (reference sequence). CDR3 sequence: CASGFEIAGGKDTQYF. DNA for the CDR3: TGTGCCAGCGGTTTCGAGATAGCGGGGGGGAAAGATACGCAGTATTTT.

V usage is TRBV6-1 and J usage is TRBJ1-4; D uncertain. Trimming removed 2 bases from V and 2 bases from J, with 9 bases in between. Germline assignment: CDR1 MNHNS and CDR2 SASEGT. The CDR3 totals 15 residues. CDR3 amino acids: CASSEFEATNEKLFF. For the CDR3, the DNA is TGTGCCAGCAGTGAATTCGAGGCCACTAATGAAAAACTGTTTTTT.

The gene calls are TRBV7-8 and TRBJ1-1, with 10 bases that match TRBD1. This CDR3 spans 15 amino acids. J was trimmed by 0 bases and V by 6 bases; bases with no gene match: 4. Germline V CDR1 and CDR2: SGHVS, FQNEAQ. The CDR3 DNA is TGTGCCAGCAGTCGACAGGGGGCTATGAACACTGAAGCTTTCTTT. Its protein product is CASSRQGAMNTEAFF.

The genes are TRBV12-5 and TRBJ2-1, with 10 bases identical to TRBD2. The V segment lost 0 bases and the J segment 8 bases; nucleotides outside the gene matches: 10. CDR1 and CDR2 from the germline V gene are LGHNT and FRNRAP. The CDR3 is 17 residues long. This chain's CDR3 is CASGLVLSLAGAHEQFF. The DNA of the CDR3 is TGTGCTAGTGGTTTGGTACTGAGTCTAGCGGGGGCCCATGAGCAGTTCTTC.

This clone has a count of ten or more. The J gene is TRBJ1-4, the V gene TRBV4-1, with TRBD1 matching over 9 bases. With 5 bases clipped from V and 4 bases from J, the junction kept 5 bases outside the gene matches. The CDR3 covers 15 residues. Germline CDR1 reads MGHRA; CDR2 reads YSYEKL. DNA of the CDR3: TGCGCCAGCAGCACTCAGACAGGGGGTAATGAAAAACTGTTTTTT. Translation gives CASSTQTGGNEKLFF.

This clone was detected many times. The chain links TRBV3-1 (or the pseudogene TRBV3-2) to TRBJ2-7; no reliable D call. Germline V gives CDR1 LGHDT, CDR2 YNNKEL (reference sequence). V shed 0 bases and J shed 6 bases, with 15 bases lying between them. The CDR3 has 15 amino acids. CDR3 DNA: TGTGCCAGCAGCCAAGAGTCGACTCGGAACTCCGAGCAGTACTTC. Translating it yields CASSQESTRNSEQYF.

V and J are TRBV6-1 and TRBJ1-2; D is perhaps TRBD1 (6 bases). CDR3 size: 13 residues. Germline V CDR1 and CDR2: MNHNS, SASEGT. V was clipped by 2 bases and J by 4 bases, with 8 bases between them. CDR3 residues: CASSEQGIYGYTF. CDR3 DNA sequence: TGTGCCAGCAGTGAACAGGGGATCTATGGCTACACCTTC.

V and J are TRBV21-1 and TRBJ2-1; TRBD1 is the table's D call and was not checked against the DNA. TRBV21-1 is a recognized pseudogene. The CDR3 consists of 15 residues. The CDR3 DNA is TGTGCCAGCAGCAAAGACAGGGGGCCCTACAATGAGCAGTTCTTC. Its translation is CASSKDRGPYNEQFF.

The rearrangement uses TRBV27 and TRBJ2-2; no definite D call. With 6 bases removed from V and 1 base from J, the gap between germline ends came to 15 bases. Germline-derived CDR1 and CDR2 are MNHEY and SMNVEV (reference sequence). There are 16 residues in the CDR3. The CDR3 sequence is CASSSLTALNTGELFF. CDR3 coding DNA: TGTGCCAGCAGCTCCCTGACTGCATTGAACACCGGGGAGCTGTTTTTT.

The chain carries TRBV19 and TRBJ1-1, with 7 bases lining up with TRBD1. This CDR3 comprises 14 residues. Trimming removed 4 bases from V and 1 base from J; junction bases left unmatched: 3. Germline V gene lookup returns CDR1 LNHDA and CDR2 SQIVND (reference sequence). CDR3 DNA sequence: TGTGCCAGTAGTACCCACAGGGGGAACACTGAAGCTTTCTTT. Amino acid sequence: CASSTHRGNTEAFF.

The chain combines TRBV24-1 with TRBJ2-3; 7 nucleotides match TRBD1. J gave up 3 bases and V 5 bases, and 4 bases lay outside the gene matches. The length of the CDR3 is 14 residues. Germline lookup yields CDR1 KGHDR and CDR2 SFDVKD. The CDR3, as DNA: TGTGCCACCAGTGCGTCAGGGGGAACAGATACGCAGTATTTT. This codes for CATSASGGTDTQYF.

J is TRBJ1-3 and V is TRBV18; possibly TRBD1 for D (6 bases). Germline assignment: CDR1 KGHSH and CDR2 LQKENI. V gave up 5 bases and J gave up 3 bases, with 14 bases separating them. The CDR3 covers 15 residues. Here the CDR3 reads CASSFDYRVGNTIYF. As DNA, the CDR3 is TGTGCCAGCTCATTCGATTACAGGGTTGGAAACACCATATATTTT.

The V and J genes are TRBV29-1 and TRBJ2-3, with 7 bases fitting TRBD1. V trimming: 7 bases; J trimming: 1 base; junction bases outside the gene matches: 8. There are 14 residues in the CDR3. Germline V lookup: CDR1 SQVTM, CDR2 ANQGSEA. CDR3 amino acids: CSAYDRVGTDTQYF. The CDR3 DNA follows: TGCAGCGCTTACGACAGGGTGGGCACAGATACGCAGTATTTT.

The V call is TRBV6-6, the J call TRBJ2-3, with 9 bases identical to TRBD1. The CDR3 loop spans 14 amino acids. V shed 6 bases, J shed 5 bases, and the junction held 6 bases outside the gene matches. Germline V gives CDR1 MNHNY, CDR2 SVGAGI (reference sequence). The CDR3 here is CASRHRGRGDTQYF. The CDR3 nucleotides are TGTGCCAGCAGGCACAGGGGGCGAGGAGATACGCAGTATTTT.

This chain connects TRBV5-1 to TRBJ2-2; D not certain. Trimming removed 5 bases from V and 1 base from J, with 9 bases in between. Germline loops: CDR1 SGHRS, CDR2 YFSETQ. This CDR3 comprises 14 residues. The CDR3 nucleotides read TGCGCCAGCAGTGAGCTTATGAACACCGGGGAGCTGTTTTTT. Translation gives CASSELMNTGELFF. The full variable domain, completed using reference TRBV5-1 and TRBJ2-2, is KAGVTQTPRYLIKTRGQQVTLSCSPISGHRSVSWYQQTPGQGLQFLFEYFSETQRNKGNFPGRFSGRQFSNSRSEMNVSTLELGDSALYLCASSELMNTGELFFGEGSRLTVL.

V is TRBV30 and J is TRBJ1-3, with a weak D call TRBD1 (5 bases). Per germline, CDR1 GTSNPN and CDR2 SVGIG (reference sequence). CDR3 size: 15 residues. V shed 4 bases and J shed 2 bases, with 15 bases lying between them. The CDR3 reads CAWTVAGQAGNTIYF. The CDR3 nucleotides read TGTGCCTGGACTGTGGCAGGGCAGGCTGGAAACACCATATATTTT.

The chain is built from TRBV11-2 and TRBJ1-2; no clear D. From germline, CDR1 is SGHAT and CDR2 FQNNGV. The CDR3 runs 15 residues. The V end was cut by 8 bases, the J end by 5 bases, with 21 bases between. The DNA for the CDR3 is TGTGCCAGCGGAAACCTTGACATCCCCCGATATGGCTACACCTTC. Amino acid sequence: CASGNLDIPRYGYTF.

J is TRBJ1-6 and V is TRBV11-3; TRBD1 agrees at 7 bases. The V and J ends lost 1 base and 14 bases, in that order; junction bases with no gene match: 8. Germline CDR1 SGHNT, CDR2 YENEEA. There are 14 residues in the CDR3. This CDR3 is CASSLVWPQGALHF. The CDR3 nucleotides are TGTGCCAGCAGCTTAGTTTGGCCCCAGGGGGCCCTCCACTTT. The full variable domain, with the rest looked up from reference TRBV11-3 and TRBJ1-6, is EAGVVQSPRYKIIEKKQPVAFWCNPISGHNTLYWYLQNLGQGPELLIRYENEEAVDDSQLPKDRFSAERLKGVDSTLKIQPAELGDSAVYLCASSLVWPQGALHFGNGTRLTVT.

The rearrangement uses TRBV10-1 and TRBJ1-2; D may be TRBD1 (6 bases). Trimming shortened V by 9 bases and J by 8 bases, and 10 bases separated the two germline ends. Per the germline V gene, CDR1 is WNHNN and CDR2 is SYGVQD (reference sequence). This CDR3 is 10 amino acids long. CDR3: CARWTEGYTF. The CDR3 nucleotides are TGCGCCAGGTGGACAGAGGGCTACACCTTC.

This sequence joins TRBV29-1 and TRBJ2-1; 13 bases agree with TRBD2. Germline values: CDR1 SQVTM, CDR2 ANQGSEA. The CDR3 is 14 residues long. V gave up 2 bases and J gave up 7 bases; unmatched junction bases: 2. CDR3 in DNA: TGCAGCGTTGAAAGGGGACTAGCGGGGAATGAGCAGTTCTTC. Its protein is CSVERGLAGNEQFF.

The gene calls are TRBV5-1 and TRBJ2-3; D not certain. CDR3 length: 14 amino acids. Trimming took 4 bases from V and 3 from J, leaving 12 bases between them. Germline CDR1 SGHRS, CDR2 YFSETQ. CDR3 residues: CASSLVPWTDTQYF. In DNA, the CDR3 is TGCGCCAGCAGCCTAGTACCCTGGACAGATACGCAGTATTTT.

As regards this clone: Additional DNA sequences in this sample encode the identical CDR3. The chain carries TRBV5-4 and TRBJ2-5; D is possibly TRBD1 (5 bases). This CDR3 region has 14 residues. V was trimmed by 1 base and J by 3 bases, leaving 10 bases between them. In germline, CDR1 is SGHNT, CDR2 YYREEE (reference sequence). CDR3 protein: CASSLLGLKETQYF. The CDR3 DNA sequence: TGTGCCAGCAGCTTGTTGGGGCTGAAAGAGACCCAGTACTTC.